Below, 29 T cell receptor beta chains from the same sample are listed, as sequenced in a study of molecular identifiers for immune sequencing clone quantification. From the PCR reads, TCRdb called clonotypes with MiXCR, one entry per CDR3 protein. Here the sample spans approximately 97,000 distinct CDR3 sequences, around 30% being singletons. Sequencing used naive CD8+ T cells from blood, with Jurkat cell RNA spiked in. Noted subset: FACS-sorted CD8+CD4-CCR7+CD45RA+ naive T cells. Receptor source: a human donor in good health. Some libraries in this study had Jurkat cell RNA spiked in.

As for this clonotype: A much larger clone sits a single nucleotide away, making a read error possible. The CDR3 does not close with the conserved phenylalanine or tryptophan, likely indicating a read error. The V call is TRBV7-2, the J call TRBJ2-7; TRBD1 matches at 7 bases. Unmatched junction bases numbered 6, after V lost 7 bases and J lost 0 bases. CDR1 is SGHTA, CDR2 FQGNSA, per germline. The CDR3 length is 14 residues. The CDR3 bases are TGTGCCAGCAACCCGGCAGGGGGCTCCTACGAGCAGTACATC. It is translated as CASNPAGGSYEQYI.

Points on this clonotype: A much larger clonotype is one base distant, so this may be a read error. The V call is TRBV7-9, the J call TRBJ2-5; possibly TRBD1 for D (5 bases). This CDR3 is built from 15 residues. CDR1 is SEHNR and CDR2 is FQNEAQ in the germline V gene (reference sequence). Here the CDR3 DNA reads TGTGCCAGCGCCCCCAGCGCGCCCGGACAAGAGCCCCAGTACTTC. Its protein product is CASAPSAPGQEPQYF. The whole variable domain, filled in from reference TRBV7-9 and TRBJ2-5, reads DTGVSQNPRHKITKRGQNVTFRCDPISEHNRLYWYRQTLGQGPEFLTYFQNEAQLEKSRLLSDRFSAERPKGSFSTLEIQRTEQGDSAMYLCASAPSAPGQEPQYFGPGTRLLVL.

This clonotype has ten or more counts. This rearrangement joins TRBV7-2 to TRBJ2-7; weak D call: TRBD1 (5 bases). This CDR3 comprises 17 residues. The V end was cut by 0 bases, the J end by 4 bases, with 19 bases between. Germline lookup yields CDR1 SGHTA and CDR2 FQGNSA. The CDR3 nucleotides are TGTGCCAGCAGCTTAGCCCTACAGGCGCCAACTTATTACGAGCAGTACTTC. It yields the protein CASSLALQAPTYYEQYF.

The rearrangement joins TRBV7-9 to TRBJ2-5; D is perhaps TRBD1 (6 bases). Looked up from germline, CDR1 is SEHNR and CDR2 is FQNEAQ (reference sequence). The CDR3 has 13 amino acids. Trimming shortened V by 1 base and J by 9 bases, and 12 bases separated the two germline ends. The CDR3 sequence: CASSLGTEESQYF. CDR3 nucleotides: TGTGCCAGCAGCTTAGGGACAGAGGAGTCCCAGTACTTC.

Notes on this clonotype: With a much larger clone just one base away, this may be a read error. V usage is TRBV29-1 and J usage is TRBJ1-1; no clear D. Germline CDR1 SQVTM, CDR2 ANQGSEA. This CDR3 is built from 13 residues. Written as DNA, the CDR3 is TGCAGCGTTGAGGACGGAATGAACACTGAAGCTATCTTT. Its protein product is CSVEDGMNTEAIF.

This clonotype occurred a few times. The rearrangement joins TRBV2 to TRBJ2-7, with D unclear. Per the germline V gene, CDR1 is SNHLY and CDR2 is FYNNEI. The CDR3 consists of 11 residues. Trimming stripped 6 bases from V and 3 bases from J, with 6 bases between. CDR3 sequence: CASRLFYEQYF. The CDR3 DNA follows: TGTGCCAGCAGACTCTTCTACGAGCAGTACTTC. Together with reference TRBV2 and TRBJ2-7, the CDR3 gives the full variable domain: EPEVTQTPSHQVTQMGQEVILRCVPISNHLYFYWYRQILGQKVEFLVSFYNNEISEKSEIFDDQFSVERPDGSNFTLKIRSTKLEDSAMYFCASRLFYEQYFGPGTRLTVT.

The V gene is TRBV12-3 or TRBV12-4, the J gene TRBJ1-1; D is perhaps TRBD1 (5 bases). CDR3 size: 14 residues. Trimming took off 2 bases at V and 2 bases at J, with 9 bases between the two ends. The CDR3 sequence: CASSLTGLNTEAFF. The CDR3 DNA sequence: TGTGCCAGCAGTTTAACAGGCCTCAACACTGAAGCTTTCTTT.

As concerns this clonotype: A clone one base away is much larger, so this may be a read error. This chain uses TRBV6-5 with TRBJ2-7; 7 bases are a match to TRBD2. Judging by the DNA end, TRBJ2-1 fits better; the J call may be wrong. The length of the CDR3 is 14 residues. Germline V lookup: CDR1 MNHEY, CDR2 SVGAGI. The CDR3 here is CASSLGRELLEQFF. The CDR3 DNA follows: TGTGCCAGCTCGTTGGGGCGGGAGCTTCTCGAGCAGTTCTTC.

The J gene is TRBJ2-2, the V gene TRBV4-1; 7 bases map to TRBD2. This CDR3 region has 14 residues. Trimming took 0 bases from V and 5 from J; bases not matched to a gene: 0. Germline V gene sequence: CDR1 MGHRA, CDR2 YSYEKL. The CDR3 here is CASSQEGGTGELFF. The CDR3 nucleotides are TGCGCCAGCAGCCAAGAGGGGGGGACCGGGGAGCTGTTTTTT.

Regarding this clonotype: The junction and the germline gene differ at one end; a read error may be behind it. This chain links TRBV15 with TRBJ2-1, with a possible D match to TRBD2 (7 bases). This CDR3 comprises 14 residues. Germline V gene data show CDR1 as LNHNV and CDR2 as YYDKDF (reference sequence). Written as DNA, the CDR3 is TGTGCCACCAGCACTTCCCTAGGGGGGGATGAGCTGTTCTTC. Its protein is CATSTSLGGDELFF.

This chain uses TRBV11-2 with TRBJ2-7, with 7 nucleotides matching TRBD2. Germline trimming cut 5 bases from V and 4 bases from J; bases unmatched to any gene: 11. This CDR3 spans 15 amino acids. Per germline, CDR1 SGHAT and CDR2 FQNNGV. The CDR3 DNA sequence: TGTGCCAGCAGCCCAAATCTGGGACTATTATACGAGCAGTACTTC. This gives the protein CASSPNLGLLYEQYF.

Only a few counts were recorded for this clonotype. The rearrangement links TRBV5-6 to TRBJ2-2; TRBD1 matches 7 bases. Germline V CDR1 and CDR2: SGHDT, YYEEEE. Trimming at V came to 0 bases and at J to 4 bases, leaving 3 bases not matched to a gene. The CDR3 spans 15 residues. The CDR3: CASSLVRGSTGELFF. The CDR3 nucleotides are TGTGCCAGCAGCTTGGTCAGGGGGAGCACCGGGGAGCTGTTTTTT.

This clonotype was found a few times. The chain has TRBV7-9 and TRBJ2-3, with D unresolved. With 4 bases removed from V and 0 bases from J, the gap between germline ends came to 8 bases. Germline V gene sequence: CDR1 SEHNR, CDR2 FQNEAQ (reference sequence). There are 14 residues in the CDR3. DNA of the CDR3: TGTGCCAGCAGCTCCTTCACTAGCACAGATACGCAGTATTTT. Translation gives CASSSFTSTDTQYF.

The rearrangement links TRBV5-3 to TRBJ2-7; 9 bases line up with TRBD1. TRBV5-3 is an open reading frame, and its role is uncertain. This CDR3 is 13 amino acids long. In DNA, the CDR3 is TGTGACAGCTCCCGGACAGGGGAATATGAACAGTACTTC. This codes for CDSSRTGEYEQYF.

The chain couples TRBV7-7 to TRBJ2-2; TRBD2 might be the D (5 bases). Germline CDR1 reads SSHAT; CDR2 reads FNYEAQ (reference sequence). Trimming left V 0 bases short and J 6 bases short, with 11 bases between. The CDR3 is 15 residues long. CDR3 in amino acids: CASSLAGVGSGELFF. The DNA of the CDR3 is TGTGCCAGCAGCTTAGCGGGAGTAGGGTCCGGGGAGCTGTTTTTT.

This clonotype was found many times. This sequence joins TRBV5-4 and TRBJ1-1, with no clear D. This CDR3 comprises 16 residues. CDR1 is SGHNT, CDR2 YYREEE, per germline (reference sequence). V lost 7 bases, J lost 1 base, and 20 bases lay in between. CDR3 nucleotides: TGTGCCAGCTGGTCGTTTCCAACTGACCCGAACACTGAAGCTTTCTTT. It is translated as CASWSFPTDPNTEAFF.

Notes on this clonotype: Since no conserved phenylalanine or tryptophan closes the CDR3, a read error is the likely cause. V usage is TRBV4-3 and J usage is TRBJ2-4; tentatively, D is TRBD2 (5 bases). CDR3 size: 16 residues. Deletions cut 0 bases from V and 1 base from J, with 10 bases between. Germline CDR1 reads LGHNA; CDR2 reads YSLEER. CDR3 nucleotides: TGCGCCAGCAGCCAAGATTTCCAGCGGGCCAAAAACATTCAGTACTTA. Protein product: CASSQDFQRAKNIQYL.

This clonotype was seen at least ten times. The V call is TRBV29-1, the J call TRBJ2-1, with 10 nucleotides matching TRBD2. From germline, CDR1 is SQVTM and CDR2 ANQGSEA. J lost 2 bases, V lost 6 bases, and 4 bases had no gene match. The CDR3 is 14 residues long. The CDR3 reads CSVIAGGTYNEQFF. The CDR3 DNA reads TGCAGCGTCATAGCGGGAGGTACCTACAATGAGCAGTTCTTC.

The chain couples TRBV19 to TRBJ2-4, with D perhaps assigned TRBD1 or TRBD2 (5 bases each). Germline V CDR1 and CDR2: LNHDA, SQIVND (reference sequence). The CDR3 has 18 residues. V was trimmed by 0 bases and J by 0 bases, leaving 15 bases between them. CDR3 DNA: TGTGCCAGTAGTATAGATGGCGAGGGGAAATTAGCCAAAAACATTCAGTACTTC. Amino acids: CASSIDGEGKLAKNIQYF.

V gene TRBV11-2 combines with J gene TRBJ2-2, with a weak D call TRBD1 (6 bases). The CDR3 length is 16 residues. The V end lost 5 bases, the J end lost 1 base, and 14 bases lay between the germline ends. The germline gives CDR1 SGHAT, CDR2 FQNNGV. This CDR3 is CASSPWGTQNTGELFF. CDR3 nucleotide sequence: TGTGCCAGCAGCCCTTGGGGGACACAGAACACCGGGGAGCTGTTTTTT. The full variable domain, with the rest looked up from reference TRBV11-2 and TRBJ2-2, is EAGVAQSPRYKIIEKRQSVAFWCNPISGHATLYWYQQILGQGPKLLIQFQNNGVVDDSQLPKDRFSAERLKGVDSTLKIQPAKLEDSAVYLCASSPWGTQNTGELFFGEGSRLTVL.

As for this clonotype: This clone may be a read error of a much larger clone one base away. The chain employs TRBV7-7 and TRBJ2-1; D might be TRBD1 (6 bases). V shed 5 bases and J shed 7 bases, with 18 bases lying between them. Germline CDR1 and CDR2: SSHAT and FNYEAQ (reference sequence). The CDR3 sequence is 15 residues long. CDR3 loop: CASSIDRGSGNEQFF. Here the CDR3 DNA reads TGTGCCAGCAGCATAGATAGGGGGTCGGGGAATGAGCAGTTCTTC. The full variable domain, its missing parts supplied by reference TRBV7-7 and TRBJ2-1, is GAGVSQSPRYKVTKRGQDVTLRCDPISSHATLYWYQQALGQGPEFLTYFNYEAQPDKSGLPSDRFSAERPEGSISTLTIQRTEQRDSAMYRCASSIDRGSGNEQFFGPGTRLTVL.

This clonotype was recorded at least ten times. The chain employs TRBV5-6 and TRBJ2-7, with a weak D call TRBD1 (6 bases). Germline V gene data show CDR1 as SGHDT and CDR2 as YYEEEE. Trimming left V 0 bases short and J 2 bases short, with 9 bases between. The CDR3 covers 14 residues. CDR3: CASSLDAGAYEQYF. The CDR3 coding sequence is TGTGCCAGCAGCTTGGATGCAGGGGCCTACGAGCAGTACTTC. Complete variable domain (other parts from reference TRBV5-6 and TRBJ2-7): DAGVTQSPTHLIKTRGQQVTLRCSPKSGHDTVSWYQQALGQGPQFIFQYYEEEERQRGNFPDRFSGHQFPNYSSELNVNALLLGDSALYLCASSLDAGAYEQYFGPGTRLTVT.

This clonotype has more than one count but fewer than ten. The chain employs TRBV27 and TRBJ2-5; the D gene could be TRBD1 or TRBD2 (5 bases each). Germline lookup yields CDR1 MNHEY and CDR2 SMNVEV (reference sequence). V lost 6 bases and J 1 base, leaving 9 bases between the germline ends. The CDR3 contains 13 residues. The CDR3 bases are TGTGCCAGCAGGGAGGACACCCAAGAGACCCAGTACTTC. It yields the protein CASREDTQETQYF.

Regarding this clonotype: Since a much larger clone is just one base distant, this may be a read error. The chain carries TRBV29-1 and TRBJ2-2; D unresolved. Per germline, CDR1 SQVTM and CDR2 ANQGSEA. This CDR3 spans 13 amino acids. Trimming left V 4 bases short and J 4 bases short, with 10 bases between. Here the CDR3 reads CSVGDGLTGELFF. The CDR3 nucleotides read TGCAGCGTTGGAGATGGTCTCACCGGGGAGCTGTTTTTT.

The V gene is TRBV25-1, the J gene TRBJ2-2; 13 nucleotides align to TRBD2. Germline V gives CDR1 MGHDK, CDR2 SYGVNS. The CDR3 has 17 amino acids. With V trimmed by 6 bases and J by 6 bases, 10 bases remained unmatched. The CDR3 reads CASSEGLAGSLAGELFF. In nucleotides, the CDR3 is TGTGCCAGCAGCGAGGGACTAGCGGGATCCTTAGCCGGGGAGCTGTTTTTT.

This chain uses TRBV7-8 with TRBJ2-5, with 7 bases fitting TRBD2. The CDR3 extends over 15 amino acids. The junction had 7 bases not matched to a gene; V was cut back by 4 bases and J by 2 bases. From germline, CDR1 is SGHVS and CDR2 FQNEAQ. CDR3 loop: CASSSRRTRQETQYF. In nucleotides, the CDR3 is TGTGCCAGCAGCTCAAGACGGACTAGGCAAGAGACCCAGTACTTC.

The table lists this clonotype with a few counts. V is TRBV5-5 and J is TRBJ2-7; 8 positions agree with TRBD2. The CDR3 has 13 amino acids. The ends lost 4 bases at V and 4 bases at J; junction bases unmatched: 4. Germline V gene data show CDR1 as SGHKS and CDR2 as YYEKEE (reference sequence). The CDR3 here is CASSESGSYEQYF. As DNA, the CDR3 is TGTGCCAGCAGCGAAAGCGGGAGTTACGAGCAGTACTTC.

The table lists this clonotype with a few counts. This chain links TRBV27 with TRBJ2-2; D not certain. CDR1 is MNHEY and CDR2 is SMNVEV in the germline V gene (reference sequence). CDR3 length: 12 residues. V was shortened by 0 bases and J by 6 bases, with 2 bases between the two germline ends. The CDR3 here is CASSLSSGELFF. The CDR3, as DNA: TGTGCCAGCAGTTTATCTTCCGGGGAGCTGTTTTTT.

This chain uses TRBV5-1 with TRBJ2-2; possibly TRBD1 or TRBD2 for D (5 bases each). The CDR3 is 18 amino acids. Trimming took 0 bases from V and 2 from J, leaving 17 bases between them. The germline V gene encodes CDR1 SGHRS and CDR2 YFSETQ. The DNA of the CDR3 is TGCGCCAGCAGCTTGGAAGAACTGGGGGACGATAACACCGGGGAGCTGTTTTTT. Translated, it gives CASSLEELGDDNTGELFF. Filled out from reference TRBV5-1 and TRBJ2-2, the complete variable domain reads KAGVTQTPRYLIKTRGQQVTLSCSPISGHRSVSWYQQTPGQGLQFLFEYFSETQRNKGNFPGRFSGRQFSNSRSEMNVSTLELGDSALYLCASSLEELGDDNTGELFFGEGSRLTVL.